Listed below are T cell receptor beta chains from one sample, sequenced in a study of T cell responses to AZD1222 COVID-19 vaccine. Assay used: immunoSEQ multiplex PCR; TCRdb lists only in-frame clones, some missing. This sample yields 140,000 to 150,000 clones, of which 89% are seen a single time; 5.1% belongs to the top ten. Sequenced material: peripheral blood, taken on day 0 of AZD1222 vaccination. The receptors shown here come from an adult in good health. Both conserved end residues are part of each CDR3. A D gene is named only where the DNA matches it firmly. Not all rows give a size; the values are once, few, many and, for expanded clones, a class.

J gene: TRBJ1-1
CDR3 length: 13
clone size: -
V gene: TRBV6-4
D gene: -
CDR3 protein: CASSEQANTEAFF
CDR3 DNA: TGTGCCAGCAGTGAACAGGCGAACACTGAAGCTTTCTTT

J gene: TRBJ2-1
CDR3 length: 15
clone size: -
V gene: TRBV4-3
D gene: -
CDR3 protein: CASSPDFGSYNEQFF
CDR3 DNA: TGCGCCAGCAGCCCAGACTTCGGCTCCTACAATGAGCAGTTCTTC

J gene: TRBJ1-4
CDR3 length: 16
clone size: -
V gene: TRBV18
D gene: TRBD1
CDR3 protein: CASSPWTQGAGEKLFF
CDR3 DNA: TGTGCCAGCTCACCCTGGACCCAGGGGGCTGGCGAAAAACTGTTTTTT

J gene: TRBJ2-1
CDR3 length: 13
clone size: -
V gene: TRBV24-1
D gene: -
CDR3 protein: CATSDAPERVQFF
CDR3 DNA: TGTGCCACCAGTGATGCCCCGGAGCGGGTGCAGTTCTTC

J gene: TRBJ2-7
CDR3 length: 15
clone size: -
V gene: TRBV2
D gene: -
CDR3 protein: CASSEEARQFGEQYF
CDR3 DNA: TGTGCCAGCAGTGAAGAGGCCAGACAGTTCGGGGAGCAGTACTTC

J gene: TRBJ1-1
CDR3 length: 17
clone size: once
V gene: TRBV10-1
D gene: -
CDR3 protein: CASSFRDGEYGNTEAFF
CDR3 DNA: TGCGCCAGCAGTTTCCGGGACGGAGAGTATGGGAACACTGAAGCTTTCTTT

J gene: TRBJ1-1
CDR3 length: 15
clone size: -
V gene: TRBV7-2
D gene: -
CDR3 protein: CASSPRYGPVTEAFF
CDR3 DNA: TGTGCCAGCAGCCCCCGGTACGGTCCGGTCACTGAAGCTTTCTTT

J gene: TRBJ1-2
CDR3 length: 12
clone size: -
V gene: TRBV7-9
D gene: -
CDR3 protein: CASSLSEGTYTF
CDR3 DNA: TGTGCCAGCAGCTTATCCGAGGGGACCTACACCTTC

J gene: TRBJ2-4
CDR3 length: 19
clone size: -
V gene: TRBV7-9
D gene: -
CDR3 protein: CASRRPGWIGMIAKNIQYF
CDR3 DNA: TGTGCCAGCAGGAGGCCGGGATGGATAGGCATGATAGCCAAAAACATTCAGTACTTC

J gene: TRBJ2-7
CDR3 length: 12
clone size: once
V gene: TRBV18
D gene: TRBD1
CDR3 protein: CASSPTGDEQYF
CDR3 DNA: TGTGCCAGCTCACCTACAGGGGACGAGCAGTACTTC

J gene: TRBJ1-3
CDR3 length: 15
clone size: -
V gene: TRBV28
D gene: -
CDR3 protein: CASSLYQISPNTIYF
CDR3 DNA: TGTGCCAGCAGTTTATATCAGATCAGCCCAAACACCATATATTTT

J gene: TRBJ2-3
CDR3 length: 15
clone size: -
V gene: TRBV7-6
D gene: -
CDR3 protein: CASSPRTLSTDTQYF
CDR3 DNA: TGTGCCAGCAGCCCCCGGACTTTGTCCACAGATACGCAGTATTTT

J gene: TRBJ1-2
CDR3 length: 13
clone size: -
V gene: TRBV7-2
D gene: TRBD1
CDR3 protein: CASSPDREGGYTF
CDR3 DNA: TGTGCCAGCAGCCCAGACAGGGAAGGAGGCTACACCTTC

J gene: TRBJ1-5
CDR3 length: 14
clone size: once
V gene: TRBV19
D gene: -
CDR3 protein: CASRSATSNQPQHF
CDR3 DNA: TGTGCCAGTCGGTCGGCTACAAGCAATCAGCCCCAGCATTTT

J gene: TRBJ1-2
CDR3 length: 15
clone size: -
V gene: TRBV4-1
D gene: -
CDR3 protein: CASSQLAGGGNGYTF
CDR3 DNA: TGCGCCAGCAGCCAACTGGCCGGGGGGGGGAATGGCTACACCTTC